This TCR beta chain was captured in a study of response to subunit inactivated influenza vaccine. Study results and caveats: That few new T cells are recruited by each seasonal influenza vaccination was the authors' suggestion.

This clonotype was seen ten or more times. What it recognizes is unknown. Trimming pared 5 bases from V and 6 bases from J, leaving 14 bases between. The CDR3 runs 14 residues. TCRdb redid the calling of the RT-PCR reads with MiXCR, one entry per CDR3 protein. The sample includes under 550,000 distinct CDR3 sequences, roughly 7.9% of them seen just once. The receptor was isolated from a man between 50 and 69 years old who received an inactivated influenza vaccine. The sequencing used PBMCs from blood, collected approximately 25 months after vaccination. The rearrangement uses TRBV12-3 or TRBV12-4 and TRBJ2-1; D ambiguous. The DNA of the CDR3 is TGTGCCAGCAGTCCAGATTATGGTTTCAATGAGCAGTTCTTC. This codes for CASSPDYGFNEQFF.